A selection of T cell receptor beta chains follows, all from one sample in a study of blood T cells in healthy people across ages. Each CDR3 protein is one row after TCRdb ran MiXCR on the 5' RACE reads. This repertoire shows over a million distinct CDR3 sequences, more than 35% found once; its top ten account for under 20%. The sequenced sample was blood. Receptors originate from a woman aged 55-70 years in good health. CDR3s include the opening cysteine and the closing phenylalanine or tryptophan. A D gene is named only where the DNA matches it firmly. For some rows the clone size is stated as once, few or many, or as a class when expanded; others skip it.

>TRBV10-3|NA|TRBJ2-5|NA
CAISELWESRNEQYF
TGTGCCATCAGTGAGCTTTGGGAATCGCGAAATGAGCAGTACTTC
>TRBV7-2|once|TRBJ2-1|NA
CASSLIGTLTGDEQFF
TGTGCCAGCAGCTTAATTGGGACCTTGACCGGGGATGAGCAGTTCTTC
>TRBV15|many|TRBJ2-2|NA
CATAPWGTGELFF
TGTGCCACCGCACCGTGGGGCACCGGGGAGCTGTTTTTT
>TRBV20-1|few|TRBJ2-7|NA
CSASGGSLSSYEQYF
TGCAGTGCTAGTGGGGGATCCTTGAGCTCCTACGAGCAGTACTTC
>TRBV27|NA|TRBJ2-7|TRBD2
CASSSRVSLVTSGRSYEQYF
TGTGCCAGCAGTTCCCGAGTTTCACTGGTGACTAGCGGGAGGTCATACGAGCAGTACTTC
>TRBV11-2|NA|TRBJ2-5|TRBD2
CASSPKREVQTQYF
TGTGCCAGCAGCCCCAAGCGGGAGGTACAGACCCAGTACTTC
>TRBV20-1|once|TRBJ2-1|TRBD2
CSARDYGTSGVRYEQFF
TGCAGTGCTAGAGATTACGGGACTAGCGGGGTGCGATATGAGCAGTTCTTC
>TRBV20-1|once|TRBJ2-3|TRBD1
CSAGPVTGKADTQYF
TGCAGTGCGGGCCCCGTGACAGGGAAGGCAGATACGCAGTATTTT
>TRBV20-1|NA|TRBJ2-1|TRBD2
CSASSVSGGTYNEQFF
TGCAGTGCTAGTAGCGTTAGCGGGGGTACCTACAATGAGCAGTTCTTC
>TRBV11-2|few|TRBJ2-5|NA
CASGRRETQYF
TGTGCCAGCGGACGTCGGGAGACCCAGTACTTC
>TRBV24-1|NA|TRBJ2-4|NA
CATSDLPGIQYF
TGTGCCACCAGTGATTTGCCGGGCATTCAGTACTTC
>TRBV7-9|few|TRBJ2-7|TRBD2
CASSTGLANNEQYF
TGTGCCAGCAGCACGGGACTAGCGAACAACGAGCAGTACTTC
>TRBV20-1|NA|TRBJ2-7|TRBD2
CSATQREPYEQYF
TGCAGTGCTACCCAGCGGGAGCCCTACGAGCAGTACTTC
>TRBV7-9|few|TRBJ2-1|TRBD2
CASSLGGLAGGDSYNEQFF
TGTGCCAGCAGCTTAGGGGGACTAGCGGGAGGAGACTCCTACAATGAGCAGTTCTTC
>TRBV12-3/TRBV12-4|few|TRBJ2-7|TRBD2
CASSTTSGNYYEQYF
TGTGCCAGCAGTACTACTAGCGGGAATTACTACGAGCAGTACTTC
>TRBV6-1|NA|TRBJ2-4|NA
CASSEEKRYIQYF
TGTGCCAGCAGTGAAGAGAAGAGGTACATTCAGTACTTC
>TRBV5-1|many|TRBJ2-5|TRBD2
CASSLGLAGETQYF
TGTGCCAGCAGCTTGGGACTAGCGGGAGAGACCCAGTACTTC
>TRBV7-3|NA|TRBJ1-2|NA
CASSLFPPLGDLGVLASNYGYTF
TGTGCCAGCAGCTTATTCCCCCCCCTCGGGGACTTGGGAGTTTTGGCCTCTAACTATGGCTACACCTTC
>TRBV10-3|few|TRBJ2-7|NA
CAIKKGATTTGEQYF
TGTGCCATCAAGAAAGGAGCAACTACCACGGGCGAGCAGTACTTC
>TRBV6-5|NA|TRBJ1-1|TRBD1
CASSPRRGLYTEAFF
TGTGCCAGCAGTCCCAGGAGGGGGCTTTACACTGAAGCTTTCTTT
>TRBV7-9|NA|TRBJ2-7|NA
CASRHAGAGEQYF
TGTGCCAGCAGGCACGCCGGTGCAGGCGAGCAGTACTTC
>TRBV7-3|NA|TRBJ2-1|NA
CASSSKGGNEQFF
TGTGCCAGCAGCTCTAAGGGGGGTAATGAGCAGTTCTTC
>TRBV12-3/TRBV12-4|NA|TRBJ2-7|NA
CASSFIDGTYEQYF
TGTGCCAGCAGTTTCATCGACGGAACCTACGAGCAGTACTTC
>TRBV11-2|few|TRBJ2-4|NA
CASSLEADSPSLAKNIQYF
TGTGCCAGCAGCTTAGAAGCGGACAGCCCCTCCCTAGCCAAAAACATTCAGTACTTC
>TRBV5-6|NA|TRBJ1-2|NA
CASSLGKIGIVRGYTF
TGTGCCAGCAGCTTGGGGAAAATTGGGATAGTAAGAGGCTACACCTTC
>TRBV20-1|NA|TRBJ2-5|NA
CSAELQDISYNEQYF
TGCAGTGCTGAGCTACAAGACATCTCCTACAATGAGCAGTACTTC
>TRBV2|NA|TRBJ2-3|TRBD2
CASSGLAGSTDTQYF
TGTGCCAGCAGTGGACTAGCGGGAAGCACAGATACGCAGTATTTT
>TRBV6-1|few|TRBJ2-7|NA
CASSEISGWDEQYF
TGTGCCAGCAGTGAAATTAGCGGATGGGACGAGCAGTACTTC
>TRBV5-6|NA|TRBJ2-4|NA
CASLISGRENIQYF
TGTGCCAGCCTAATTTCTGGACGGGAAAACATTCAGTACTTC
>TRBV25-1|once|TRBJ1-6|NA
CASSHSTYNSPLHF
TGTGCCAGCAGCCACAGTACCTATAATTCACCCCTCCACTTT
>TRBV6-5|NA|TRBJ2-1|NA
CASSYIPTRDGFNEQFF
TGTGCCAGCAGTTACATCCCTACCCGGGACGGTTTCAATGAGCAGTTCTTC